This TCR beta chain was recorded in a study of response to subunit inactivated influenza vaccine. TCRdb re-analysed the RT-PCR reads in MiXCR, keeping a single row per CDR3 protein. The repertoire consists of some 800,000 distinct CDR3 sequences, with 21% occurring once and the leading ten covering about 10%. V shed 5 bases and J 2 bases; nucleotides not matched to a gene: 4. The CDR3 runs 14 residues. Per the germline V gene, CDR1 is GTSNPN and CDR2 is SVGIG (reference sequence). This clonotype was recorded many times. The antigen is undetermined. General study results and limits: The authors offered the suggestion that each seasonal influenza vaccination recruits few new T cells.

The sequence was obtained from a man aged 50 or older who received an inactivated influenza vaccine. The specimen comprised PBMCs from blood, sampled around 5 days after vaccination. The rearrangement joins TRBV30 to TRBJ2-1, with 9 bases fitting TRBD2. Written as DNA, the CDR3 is TGTGCCTGGTGGCGGGGGGGTCCCTACAATGAGCAGTTCTTC. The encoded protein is CAWWRGGPYNEQFF.